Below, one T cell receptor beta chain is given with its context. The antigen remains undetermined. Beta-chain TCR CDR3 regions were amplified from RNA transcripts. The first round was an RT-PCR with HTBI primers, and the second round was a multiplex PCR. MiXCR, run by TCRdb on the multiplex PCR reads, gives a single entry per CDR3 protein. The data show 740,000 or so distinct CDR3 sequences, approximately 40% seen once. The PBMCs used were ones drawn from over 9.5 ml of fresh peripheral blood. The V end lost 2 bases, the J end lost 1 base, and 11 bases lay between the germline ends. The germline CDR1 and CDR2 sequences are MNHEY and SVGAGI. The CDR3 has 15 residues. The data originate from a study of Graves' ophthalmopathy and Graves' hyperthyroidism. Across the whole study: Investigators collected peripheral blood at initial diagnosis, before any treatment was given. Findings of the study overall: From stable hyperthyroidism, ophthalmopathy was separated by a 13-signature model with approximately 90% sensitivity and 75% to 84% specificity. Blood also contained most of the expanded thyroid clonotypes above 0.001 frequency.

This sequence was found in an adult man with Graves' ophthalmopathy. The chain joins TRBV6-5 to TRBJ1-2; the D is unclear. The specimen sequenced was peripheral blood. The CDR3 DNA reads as TGTGCCAGCAGTTACAACGTAGTGAGTAACTATGGCTACACCTTC. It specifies CASSYNVVSNYGYTF.